Presented here are 5 T cell receptor beta chains from one specimen sequenced in a study of blood T cell repertoires in COVID-19. Only in-frame clones appear in the TCRdb table, and some are missing; sequencing was by immunoSEQ multiplex PCR. The data contain approximately 250,000 clones, about 86% of them singletons. The sequencing sample was made of PBMCs or T cells enriched from blood (not recorded which). The source of these receptors is a man aged 30 to 45 with acute COVID-19.

The count of this clone is one. The J gene is TRBJ2-3, the V gene TRBV7-3, with 9 bases lining up with TRBD2. The V gene's germline CDR1 is SGHTA and CDR2 FQGTGA. The V segment lost 5 bases and the J segment 3 bases; nucleotides outside the gene matches: 6. The CDR3 spans 15 residues. CDR3 DNA: TGTGCCAGCAGCCTACTAGCGGGTGGGACAGATACGCAGTATTTT. Its translation: CASSLLAGGTDTQYF. Full variable domain (rest looked up from reference TRBV7-3 and TRBJ2-3): GAGVSQTPSNKVTEKGKYVELRCDPISGHTALYWYRQSLGQGPEFLIYFQGTGAADDSGLPNDRFFAVRPEGSVSTLKIQRTERGDSAVYLCASSLLAGGTDTQYFGPGTRLTVL.

The V call is TRBV9, the J call TRBJ1-4; the D gene is possibly TRBD1 (5 bases). From germline, CDR1 is SGDLS and CDR2 YYNGEE. This CDR3 is 15 amino acids long. V was pared by 0 bases and J by 1 base, with 7 bases between. Written as DNA, the CDR3 is TGTGCCAGCAGCGTAGGGACATTAACTAATGAAAAACTGTTTTTT. As protein: CASSVGTLTNEKLFF.

This clone appeared once. J is TRBJ1-4 and V is TRBV2, with 8 bases lining up with TRBD1. CDR1 is SNHLY and CDR2 is FYNNEI in the germline V gene. CDR3 size: 15 residues. V trimming: 4 bases; J trimming: 5 bases; junction bases outside the gene matches: 6. The CDR3 loop reads CASSGQGLTNEKLFF. CDR3 in DNA: TGTGCCAGCAGTGGACAGGGGTTAACGAATGAAAAACTGTTTTTT.

This chain connects TRBV21-1 to TRBJ2-7; the DNA was not compared with TRBD2, the D call given in the table. TRBV21-1 is assigned pseudogene status. This CDR3 has 16 residues. The CDR3: CASSKAASGGTYEQYV. CDR3 nucleotides: TGTGCCAGCAGCAAAGCCGCTAGCGGGGGGACCTACGAGCAGTACGTC.

On this clone: This CDR3 is also generated by other DNA sequences in the sample. J is TRBJ1-1 and V is TRBV29-1; D gene uncertain. Germline-derived CDR1 and CDR2 are SQVTM and ANQGSEA. There are 12 residues in the CDR3. V lost 2 bases and J 2 bases, leaving 6 bases between the germline ends. CDR3 bases: TGCAGCGTTGAAAGCGGCAACACTGAAGCTTTCTTT. Protein: CSVESGNTEAFF.